One and the same sample provided the 11 T cell receptor beta chains below, sequenced in a study of shared clonotypes between healthy human individuals. Profiling relied on immunoSEQ multiplex PCR, and the TCRdb table lists in-frame clones only, not all of them. The sample includes over a million clones, roughly 97% of them seen just once. Sequencing used naive CD4+ T cells sorted from blood. The subset is: CD45RA+ positively selected. These receptors were taken from a man aged 25-40 years in good health.

The chain is built from TRBV10-3 and TRBJ1-2, with D tentatively TRBD1 (6 bases). Germline-derived CDR1 and CDR2 are ENHRY and SYGVKD. The CDR3 sequence is 14 residues long. Trimming stripped 6 bases from V and 0 bases from J, with 11 bases between. CDR3 in amino acids: CAIRPGAANYGYTF. The CDR3, as DNA: TGTGCCATCAGACCGGGGGCCGCTAACTATGGCTACACCTTC.

V usage is TRBV7-2 and J usage is TRBJ2-5; 7 bases align to TRBD1. V trimming: 5 bases; J trimming: 2 bases; junction bases outside the gene matches: 5. CDR3 length: 14 residues. From germline, CDR1 is SGHTA and CDR2 FQGNSA. DNA for the CDR3: TGTGCCAGCAGCCTTCACAGGGGTCAAGAGACCCAGTACTTC. Its protein product is CASSLHRGQETQYF.

V gene TRBV28 combines with J gene TRBJ1-4; D is undetermined. The V end lost 1 base, the J end lost 11 bases, and 14 bases lay between the germline ends. This CDR3 contains 14 residues. The germline V gene has CDR1 MDHEN and CDR2 SYDVKM. The chain's CDR3 is CASSLSTDVGKLFF. For the CDR3, the DNA is TGTGCCAGCAGTTTATCGACCGACGTAGGGAAACTGTTTTTT.

The chain is built from TRBV10-3 and TRBJ2-7, with 8 bases that match TRBD2. The J segment lost 5 bases and the V segment lost 6 bases, leaving 9 bases of the junction unmatched. CDR3 length equals 14 residues. Germline values: CDR1 ENHRY, CDR2 SYGVKD. The CDR3 is CAIRPSGRGDEQYF. The DNA of the CDR3 is TGTGCCATCAGACCGAGCGGGAGAGGCGACGAGCAGTACTTC.

The V and J genes are TRBV10-2 and TRBJ1-1; TRBD1 might be the D (6 bases). The ends were cut back, 8 bases at V and 4 bases at J, with 14 bases in the middle. CDR1 and CDR2 (germline): WSHSY, SAAADI. This CDR3 comprises 13 residues. In DNA form, the CDR3 reads TGCGCCAGCCTACAGGGTGGGAGCACTGAAGCTTTCTTT. It is translated as CASLQGGSTEAFF.

On this clone: The same CDR3 can be traced to other DNA sequences in this sample. The genes are TRBV28 and TRBJ2-2; either TRBD1 or TRBD2 may supply D (5 bases each). The V and J ends lost 2 bases and 2 bases respectively, with 6 bases between them. This CDR3 has 14 amino acids. The germline V gene encodes CDR1 MDHEN and CDR2 SYDVKM. Here the CDR3 DNA reads TGTGCCAGCAGTTTAGGGGGTAACACCGGGGAGCTGTTTTTT. Its translation is CASSLGGNTGELFF.

This clone occurred once. This sequence joins TRBV5-1 and TRBJ1-4; 8 nucleotides agree with TRBD1. The CDR3 length is 14 residues. The ends lost 3 bases at V and 8 bases at J; junction bases unmatched: 6. Looked up from germline, CDR1 is SGHRS and CDR2 is YFSETQ. CDR3 loop: CASSSGTGIEKLFF. CDR3 nucleotide sequence: TGCGCCAGCAGCTCCGGGACAGGTATAGAAAAACTGTTTTTT.

V gene TRBV15 combines with J gene TRBJ1-3; TRBD1 matches at 8 bases. This CDR3 has 16 amino acids. Losses at the gene ends were 5 bases for V and 3 bases for J; bases not matched to a gene: 9. Germline CDR1 and CDR2: LNHNV and YYDKDF (reference sequence). The CDR3 region is CATSVPGGVSGNTIYF. The CDR3, as DNA: TGTGCCACCAGCGTACCAGGGGGCGTCAGTGGAAACACCATATATTTT.

The V gene is TRBV5-1, the J gene TRBJ2-1; D remains ambiguous. The germline V and J ends were trimmed by 4 bases and 2 bases, with 10 bases remaining between them. The CDR3 runs to 14 residues. CDR1 SGHRS and CDR2 YFSETQ come from the germline V gene. As DNA, the CDR3 is TGCGCCAGCAGCAAAAGCGAAACCTACAATGAGCAGTTCTTC. Protein: CASSKSETYNEQFF.

The chain employs TRBV5-1 and TRBJ2-3, with D tentatively TRBD2 (5 bases). The V end was cut by 5 bases, the J end by 1 base, with 14 bases between. CDR1 is SGHRS, CDR2 YFSETQ, per germline. CDR3 length: 15 amino acids. In DNA, the CDR3 is TGCGCCAGCAGGGAGGTGGCTACGGGCACAGATACGCAGTATTTT. Translated, it gives CASREVATGTDTQYF.

The chain has TRBV7-3 and TRBJ2-3, with 7 bases matching TRBD2. CDR1 and CDR2 (germline): SGHTA, FQGTGA. The CDR3 sequence is 13 residues long. Losses at the gene ends were 2 bases for V and 10 bases for J; bases not matched to a gene: 6. Here the CDR3 DNA reads TGTGCCAGCAGCTTAGCGGGAGTGGGGCCGCAGTATTTT. Encoded protein: CASSLAGVGPQYF.